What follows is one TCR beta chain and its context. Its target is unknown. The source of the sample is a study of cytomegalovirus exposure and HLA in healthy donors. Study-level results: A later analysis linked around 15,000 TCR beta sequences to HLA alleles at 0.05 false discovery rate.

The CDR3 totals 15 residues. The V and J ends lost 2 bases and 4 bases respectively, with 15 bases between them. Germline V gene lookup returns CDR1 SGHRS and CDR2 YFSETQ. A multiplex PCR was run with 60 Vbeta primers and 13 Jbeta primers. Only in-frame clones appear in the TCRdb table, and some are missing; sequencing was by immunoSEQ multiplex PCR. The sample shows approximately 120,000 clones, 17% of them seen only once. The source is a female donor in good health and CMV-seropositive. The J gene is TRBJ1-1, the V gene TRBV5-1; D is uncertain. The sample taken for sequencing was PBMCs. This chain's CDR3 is CASSLTGDVGTEAFF. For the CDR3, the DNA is TGCGCCAGCAGCTTAACCGGGGATGTGGGCACTGAAGCTTTCTTT.